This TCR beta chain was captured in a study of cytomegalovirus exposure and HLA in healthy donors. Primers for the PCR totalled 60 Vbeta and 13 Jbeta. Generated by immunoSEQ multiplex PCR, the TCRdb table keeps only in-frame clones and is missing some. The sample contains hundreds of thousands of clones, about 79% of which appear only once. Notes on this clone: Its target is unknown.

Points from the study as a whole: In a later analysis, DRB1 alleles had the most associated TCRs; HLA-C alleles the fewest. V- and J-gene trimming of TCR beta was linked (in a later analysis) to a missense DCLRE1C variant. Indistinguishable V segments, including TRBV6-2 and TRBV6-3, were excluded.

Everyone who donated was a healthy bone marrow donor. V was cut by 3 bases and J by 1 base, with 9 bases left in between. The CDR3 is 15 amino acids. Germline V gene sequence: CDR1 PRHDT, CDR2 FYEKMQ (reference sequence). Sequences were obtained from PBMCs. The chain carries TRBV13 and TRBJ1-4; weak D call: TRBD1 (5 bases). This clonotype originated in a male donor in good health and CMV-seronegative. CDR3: CASSLGGITNEKLFF. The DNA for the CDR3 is TGTGCCAGCAGCTTGGGGGGGATAACTAATGAAAAACTGTTTTTT.